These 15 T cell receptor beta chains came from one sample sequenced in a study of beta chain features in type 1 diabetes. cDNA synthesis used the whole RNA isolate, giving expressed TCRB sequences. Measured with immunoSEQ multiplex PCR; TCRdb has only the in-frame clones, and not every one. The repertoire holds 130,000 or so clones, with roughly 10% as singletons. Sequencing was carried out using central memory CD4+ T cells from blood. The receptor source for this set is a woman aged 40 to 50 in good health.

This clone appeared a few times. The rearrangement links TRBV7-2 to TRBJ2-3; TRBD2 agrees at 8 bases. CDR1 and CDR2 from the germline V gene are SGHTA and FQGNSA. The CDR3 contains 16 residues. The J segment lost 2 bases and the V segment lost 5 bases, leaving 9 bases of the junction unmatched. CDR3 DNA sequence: TGTGCCAGCAGCCCCGGGGGGGGCCGGGCCACAGATACGCAGTATTTT. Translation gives CASSPGGGRATDTQYF.

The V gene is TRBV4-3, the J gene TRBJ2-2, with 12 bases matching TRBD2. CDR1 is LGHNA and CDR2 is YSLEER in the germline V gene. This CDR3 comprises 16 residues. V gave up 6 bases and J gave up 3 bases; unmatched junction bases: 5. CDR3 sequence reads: CASSPSGGAHTGELFF. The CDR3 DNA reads TGCGCCAGCAGTCCTAGCGGGGGGGCACACACCGGGGAGCTGTTTTTT.

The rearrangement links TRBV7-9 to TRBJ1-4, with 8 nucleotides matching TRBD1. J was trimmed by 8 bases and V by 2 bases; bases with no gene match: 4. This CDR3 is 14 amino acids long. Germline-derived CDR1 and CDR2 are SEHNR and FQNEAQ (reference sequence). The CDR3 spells CASSLQGAGEKLFF. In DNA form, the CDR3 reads TGTGCCAGCAGCTTACAGGGGGCTGGAGAAAAACTGTTTTTT. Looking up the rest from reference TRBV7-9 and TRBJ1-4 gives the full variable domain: DTGVSQNPRHKITKRGQNVTFRCDPISEHNRLYWYRQTLGQGPEFLTYFQNEAQLEKSRLLSDRFSAERPKGSFSTLEIQRTEQGDSAMYLCASSLQGAGEKLFFGSGTQLSVL.

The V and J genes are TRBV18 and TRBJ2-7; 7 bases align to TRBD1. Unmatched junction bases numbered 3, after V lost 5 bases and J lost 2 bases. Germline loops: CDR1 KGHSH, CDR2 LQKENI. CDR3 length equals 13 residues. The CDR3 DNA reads TGTGCCAGCTCAACCGGGACAGCCTACGAGCAGTACTTC. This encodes CASSTGTAYEQYF.

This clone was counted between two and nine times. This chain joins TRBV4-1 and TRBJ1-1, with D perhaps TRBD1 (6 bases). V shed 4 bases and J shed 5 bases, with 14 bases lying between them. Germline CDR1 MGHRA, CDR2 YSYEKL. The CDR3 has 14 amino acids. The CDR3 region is CASSRTGSWTEAFF. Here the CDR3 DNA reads TGCGCCAGCAGCCGTACAGGGTCGTGGACTGAAGCTTTCTTT.

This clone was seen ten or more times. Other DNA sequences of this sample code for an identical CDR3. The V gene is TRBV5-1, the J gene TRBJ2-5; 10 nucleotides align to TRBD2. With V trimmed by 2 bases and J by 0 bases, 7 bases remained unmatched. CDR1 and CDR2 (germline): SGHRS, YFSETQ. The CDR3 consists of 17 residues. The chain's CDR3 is CASSFGLAGAYQETQYF. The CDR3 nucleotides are TGCGCCAGCAGCTTCGGTCTAGCGGGGGCCTACCAAGAGACCCAGTACTTC.

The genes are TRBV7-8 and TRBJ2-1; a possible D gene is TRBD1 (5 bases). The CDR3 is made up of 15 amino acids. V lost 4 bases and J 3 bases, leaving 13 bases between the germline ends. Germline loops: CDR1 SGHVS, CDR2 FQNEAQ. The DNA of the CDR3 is TGTGCCAGCAGCTCTACTTCGCAGGGCTACAATGAGCAGTTCTTC. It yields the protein CASSSTSQGYNEQFF.

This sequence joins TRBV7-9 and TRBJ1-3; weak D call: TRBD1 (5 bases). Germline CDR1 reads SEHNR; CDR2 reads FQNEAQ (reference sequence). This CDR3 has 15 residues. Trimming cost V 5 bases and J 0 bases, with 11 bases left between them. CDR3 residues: CASSPDTVSGNTIYF. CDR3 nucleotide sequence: TGTGCCAGCAGCCCGGACACCGTCTCTGGAAACACCATATATTTT.

The CDR3 DNA reads TGTGCCAGCAGTTTTGAAATGGACAGCCAAGAGACCCAGTACTTC. Protein: CASSFEMDSQETQYF. The chain carries TRBV6-5 and TRBJ2-5; TRBD1 is a possible D gene (6 bases). Trimming took off 4 bases at V and 1 base at J, with 13 bases between the two ends. CDR1 and CDR2 from the germline V gene are MNHEY and SVGAGI. The CDR3 is 15 residues long.

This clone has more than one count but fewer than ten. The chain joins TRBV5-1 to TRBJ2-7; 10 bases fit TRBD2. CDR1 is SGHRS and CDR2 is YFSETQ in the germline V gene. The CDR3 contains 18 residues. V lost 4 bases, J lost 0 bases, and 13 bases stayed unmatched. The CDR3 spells CASSLGSLAGESSYEQYF. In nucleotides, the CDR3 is TGCGCCAGCAGCCTTGGAAGCCTAGCGGGGGAGAGCTCCTACGAGCAGTACTTC.

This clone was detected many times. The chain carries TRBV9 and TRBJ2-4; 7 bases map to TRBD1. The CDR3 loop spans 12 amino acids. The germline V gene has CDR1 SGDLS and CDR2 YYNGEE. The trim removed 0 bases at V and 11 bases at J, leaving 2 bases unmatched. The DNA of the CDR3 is TGTGCCAGCAGCGTAGACAGGGGTGTTCAGTACTTC. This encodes CASSVDRGVQYF.

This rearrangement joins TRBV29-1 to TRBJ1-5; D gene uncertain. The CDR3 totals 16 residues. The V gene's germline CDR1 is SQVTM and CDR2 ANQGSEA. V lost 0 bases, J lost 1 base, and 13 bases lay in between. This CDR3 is CSVEDRRELSNQPQHF. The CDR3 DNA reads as TGCAGCGTTGAAGATAGAAGGGAGTTGAGCAATCAGCCCCAGCATTTT.

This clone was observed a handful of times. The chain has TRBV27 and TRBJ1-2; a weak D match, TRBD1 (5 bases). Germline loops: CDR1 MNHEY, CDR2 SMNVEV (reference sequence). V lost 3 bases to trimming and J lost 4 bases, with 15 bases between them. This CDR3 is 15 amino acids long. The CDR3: CASSFGGELVYGYTF. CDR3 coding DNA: TGTGCCAGCAGTTTTGGAGGGGAACTGGTCTATGGCTACACCTTC.

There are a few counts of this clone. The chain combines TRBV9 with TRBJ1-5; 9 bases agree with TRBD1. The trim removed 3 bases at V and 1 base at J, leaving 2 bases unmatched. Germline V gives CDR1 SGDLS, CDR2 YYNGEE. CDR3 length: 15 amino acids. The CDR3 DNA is TGTGCCAGCAGCGGAGGACAGGGGAGCAATCAGCCCCAGCATTTT. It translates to CASSGGQGSNQPQHF.

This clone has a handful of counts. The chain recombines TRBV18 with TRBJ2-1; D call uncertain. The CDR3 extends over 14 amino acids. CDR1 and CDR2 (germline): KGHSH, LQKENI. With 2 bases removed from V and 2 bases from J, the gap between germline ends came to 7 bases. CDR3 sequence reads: CASSPTRAYNEQFF. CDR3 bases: TGTGCCAGCTCACCAACGAGAGCCTACAATGAGCAGTTCTTC.